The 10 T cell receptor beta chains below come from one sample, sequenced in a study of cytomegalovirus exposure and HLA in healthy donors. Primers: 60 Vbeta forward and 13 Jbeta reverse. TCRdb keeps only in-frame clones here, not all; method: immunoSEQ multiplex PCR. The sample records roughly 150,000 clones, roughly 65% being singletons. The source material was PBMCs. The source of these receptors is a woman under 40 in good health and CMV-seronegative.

The CDR3 is CASSLTRGGRANYGYTF. CDR3 nucleotides: TGTGCCAGTAGCCTCACACGGGGGGGCAGAGCTAACTATGGCTACACCTTC. The chain has TRBV19 and TRBJ1-2; maybe TRBD1 (6 bases). The germline V and J ends were trimmed by 6 bases and 0 bases, with 20 bases remaining between them. Germline loops: CDR1 LNHDA, CDR2 SQIVND (reference sequence). The CDR3 contains 17 residues. Drawing the rest from reference TRBV19 and TRBJ1-2, the complete variable domain is DGGITQSPKYLFRKEGQNVTLSCEQNLNHDAMYWYRQDPGQGLRLIYYSQIVNDFQKGDIAEGYSVSREKKESFPLTVTSAQKNPTAFYLCASSLTRGGRANYGYTFGSGTRLTVV.

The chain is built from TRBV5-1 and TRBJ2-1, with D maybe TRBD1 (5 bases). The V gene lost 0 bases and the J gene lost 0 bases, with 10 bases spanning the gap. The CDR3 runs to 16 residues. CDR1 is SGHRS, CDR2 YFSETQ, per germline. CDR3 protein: CASSLVGASSYNEQFF. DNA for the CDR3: TGCGCCAGCAGCTTGGTTGGGGCGAGCTCCTACAATGAGCAGTTCTTC.

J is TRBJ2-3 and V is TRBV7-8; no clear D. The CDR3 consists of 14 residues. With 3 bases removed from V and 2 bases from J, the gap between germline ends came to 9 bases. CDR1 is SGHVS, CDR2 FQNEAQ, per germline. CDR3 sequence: CASSFLETTDTQYF. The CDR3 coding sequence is TGTGCCAGCAGCTTCCTAGAGACCACAGATACGCAGTATTTT.

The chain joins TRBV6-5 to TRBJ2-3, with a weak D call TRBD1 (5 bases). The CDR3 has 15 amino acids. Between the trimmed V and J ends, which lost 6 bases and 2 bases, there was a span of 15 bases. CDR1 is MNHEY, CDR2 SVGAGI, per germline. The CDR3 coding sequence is TGTGCCAGCAGCCCCGGTAGGACAACCACAGATACGCAGTATTTT. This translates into CASSPGRTTTDTQYF.

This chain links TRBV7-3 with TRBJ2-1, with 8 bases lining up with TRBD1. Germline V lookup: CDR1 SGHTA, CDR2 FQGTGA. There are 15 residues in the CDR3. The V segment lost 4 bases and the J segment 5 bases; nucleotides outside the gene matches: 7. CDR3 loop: CASSSRQGINNEQFF. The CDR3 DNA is TGTGCCAGCAGCTCACGACAGGGGATAAACAATGAGCAGTTCTTC.

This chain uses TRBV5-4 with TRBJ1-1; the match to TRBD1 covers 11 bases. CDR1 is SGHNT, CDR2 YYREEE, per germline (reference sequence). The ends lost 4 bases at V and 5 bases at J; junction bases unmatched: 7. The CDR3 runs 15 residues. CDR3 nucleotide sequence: TGTGCCAGCAGCGCGGTGGACAGGGGGCGGACTGAAGCTTTCTTT. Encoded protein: CASSAVDRGRTEAFF.

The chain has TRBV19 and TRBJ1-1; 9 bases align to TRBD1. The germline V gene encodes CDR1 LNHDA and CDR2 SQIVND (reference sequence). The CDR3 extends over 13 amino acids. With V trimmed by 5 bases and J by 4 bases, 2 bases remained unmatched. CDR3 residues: CASSVDRGTEAFF. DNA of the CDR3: TGTGCCAGTAGTGTGGACAGGGGCACTGAAGCTTTCTTT.

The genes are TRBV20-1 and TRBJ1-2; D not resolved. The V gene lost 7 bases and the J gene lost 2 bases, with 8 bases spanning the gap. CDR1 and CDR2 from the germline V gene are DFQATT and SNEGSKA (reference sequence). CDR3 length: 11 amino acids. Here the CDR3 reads CSVRPNYGYTF. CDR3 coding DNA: TGCAGTGTTCGTCCGAACTATGGCTACACCTTC.

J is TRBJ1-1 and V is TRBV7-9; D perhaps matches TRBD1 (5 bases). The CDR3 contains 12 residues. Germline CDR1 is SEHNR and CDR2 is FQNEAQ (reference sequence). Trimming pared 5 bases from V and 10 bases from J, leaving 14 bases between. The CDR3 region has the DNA TGTGCCAGCAGCCGGGAGGGACGGGGAGCTTTCTTT. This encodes CASSREGRGAFF.

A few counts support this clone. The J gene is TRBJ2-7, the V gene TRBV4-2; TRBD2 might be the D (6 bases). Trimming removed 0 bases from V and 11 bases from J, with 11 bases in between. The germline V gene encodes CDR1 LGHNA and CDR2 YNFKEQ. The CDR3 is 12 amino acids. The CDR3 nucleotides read TGTGCCAGCAGCCAAGAGGGACTCCTGAAGTACTTC. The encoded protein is CASSQEGLLKYF.